The next 15 T cell receptor beta chains were all read from a single sample in a study of regulatory T cells in long-lasting Graves disease. The time point denotes: newly diagnosed GD, antithyroid drugs for less than 3 months. PBMC RNA served as the TCR library source. HTBI primers from iRepertoire and Arm-PCR of CDR3 regions yielded the TCR beta libraries. Each CDR3 protein is one row after TCRdb ran MiXCR on the multiplex PCR reads. The table has about 350,000 distinct CDR3 sequences, roughly a sixth seen once. These same records also appear under a second study, on T cells in Graves' hyperthyroidism and ophthalmopathy.

The sequenced sample was peripheral blood mononuclear cells (PBMCs), obtained at new diagnosis, from a patient treated with antithyroid drugs. Receptors were obtained from a middle-aged man with Graves disease.

This clonotype was counted ten times or more. This rearrangement joins TRBV6-2 or TRBV6-3 to TRBJ2-1; tentative D call: TRBD2 (6 bases). Between the trimmed V and J ends, which lost 2 bases and 8 bases, there was a span of 13 bases. The CDR3 is 14 amino acids. Germline CDR1 MNHEY, CDR2 SVGEGT. The CDR3 DNA is TGTGCCAGCAGTTACCCGGTTGGGAGGCATGAGCAGTTCTTC. It is translated as CASSYPVGRHEQFF.

This clonotype was found many times. The chain uses TRBV28 and TRBJ1-2; the D gene is possibly TRBD1 (5 bases). The CDR3 spans 12 residues. Germline V gene lookup returns CDR1 MDHEN and CDR2 SYDVKM. Trimming took 5 bases from V and 5 from J, leaving 9 bases between them. CDR3 protein: CASSLDSYGYTF. CDR3 nucleotides: TGTGCCAGCAGTCTTGACAGTTATGGCTACACCTTC.

This clonotype showed up just a few times. The chain is built from TRBV12-3 or TRBV12-4 and TRBJ1-5; maybe TRBD1 (6 bases). The CDR3 loop spans 17 amino acids. The V gene lost 5 bases and the J gene lost 2 bases, with 19 bases spanning the gap. The CDR3 DNA follows: TGTGCCAGCAGTCTAAAACAGGGTAGCGATGGCAATCAGCCCCAGCATTTT. Translating it yields CASSLKQGSDGNQPQHF.

The sample holds many counts of this clonotype. The chain recombines TRBV19 with TRBJ1-5, with D tentatively TRBD1 (5 bases). The CDR3 spans 18 residues. The V gene's germline CDR1 is LNHDA and CDR2 SQIVND (reference sequence). The germline V and J ends were trimmed by 5 bases and 0 bases, with 20 bases remaining between them. CDR3: CASSPGRSRVYSNQPQHF. The CDR3 DNA sequence: TGTGCCAGTAGTCCGGGACGGTCTAGAGTATATAGCAATCAGCCCCAGCATTTT.

This clonotype was found many times. The chain has TRBV5-1 and TRBJ2-3; D is ambiguous. Germline V lookup: CDR1 SGHRS, CDR2 YFSETQ. There are 13 residues in the CDR3. Trimming stripped 0 bases from V and 4 bases from J, with 6 bases between. CDR3 coding DNA: TGCGCCAGCAGCTTGGGGGTGGCAGATACGCAGTATTTT. Protein: CASSLGVADTQYF.

This clonotype has at least ten counts. V gene TRBV28 combines with J gene TRBJ1-5; possibly TRBD1 for D (5 bases). Germline-derived CDR1 and CDR2 are MDHEN and SYDVKM. V gave up 5 bases and J gave up 4 bases, with 24 bases separating them. CDR3 length: 18 amino acids. This CDR3 reads CASSTQLSQGLRNQPQHF. CDR3 DNA sequence: TGTGCCAGCAGTACCCAACTATCGCAGGGTTTACGGAATCAGCCCCAGCATTTT. Looking up the rest from reference TRBV28 and TRBJ1-5 gives the full variable domain: DVKVTQSSRYLVKRTGEKVFLECVQDMDHENMFWYRQDPGLGLRLIYFSYDVKMKEKGDIPEGYSVSREKKERFSLILESASTNQTSMYLCASSTQLSQGLRNQPQHFGDGTRLSIL.

At least ten counts were recorded for this clonotype. The rearrangement links TRBV11-3 to TRBJ2-5; D is possibly TRBD1 (6 bases). V was shortened by 5 bases and J by 3 bases, with 13 bases between the two germline ends. The CDR3 sequence is 14 residues long. Germline V CDR1 and CDR2: SGHNT, YENEEA. The DNA of the CDR3 is TGTGCCAGCAGCCCCAACAGGGACGAAGAGACCCAGTACTTC. It translates to CASSPNRDEETQYF.

The chain links TRBV9 to TRBJ1-5; D not resolved. The V gene lost 0 bases and the J gene lost 5 bases, with 9 bases spanning the gap. Germline lookup yields CDR1 SGDLS and CDR2 YYNGEE. The CDR3 loop spans 14 amino acids. The CDR3 spells CASSVGGGYQPQHF. CDR3 nucleotides: TGTGCCAGCAGCGTAGGTGGAGGATATCAGCCCCAGCATTTT.

This clonotype appeared many times. The chain is built from TRBV6-2 or TRBV6-3 and TRBJ2-1, with D possibly matching TRBD2 (5 bases). With 2 bases removed from V and 2 bases from J, the gap between germline ends came to 7 bases. The CDR3 spans 14 residues. Germline V gene data show CDR1 as MNHEY and CDR2 as SVGEGT. The DNA of the CDR3 is TGTGCCAGCAGTTACCAAGCGGCCTACAATGAGCAGTTCTTC. Its translation: CASSYQAAYNEQFF.

The V and J genes are TRBV7-9 and TRBJ2-2; 9 bases are shared with TRBD1. Looked up from germline, CDR1 is SEHNR and CDR2 is FQNEAQ (reference sequence). CDR3 size: 14 residues. With V trimmed by 4 bases and J by 7 bases, 4 bases remained unmatched. The CDR3 bases are TGTGCCAGCAGCTATACAGGGGGCCTCGGGGAGCTGTTTTTT. This translates into CASSYTGGLGELFF.

V is TRBV4-2 and J is TRBJ2-1; 9 bases line up with TRBD2. V dropped 0 bases and J dropped 4; count of bases not matched to a gene: 4. The CDR3 consists of 16 residues. CDR1 LGHNA and CDR2 YNFKEQ come from the germline V gene. The CDR3, as DNA: TGTGCCAGCAGCCAAGATTCGCTAGCGGGATACAATGAGCAGTTCTTC. Its protein is CASSQDSLAGYNEQFF.

For this clonotype: A read error may explain this, as a much larger clone is one base away. V usage is TRBV5-1 and J usage is TRBJ2-7; 7 bases match TRBD2. Germline CDR1 and CDR2: SGHRS and YFSETQ. V lost 7 bases to trimming and J lost 1 base; unmatched junction nucleotides: 8. CDR3 length: 14 amino acids. Here the CDR3 DNA reads TGCGCCAGCGGGCTACTTAGCGGGTCCTACGAGCAGTACTTC. This codes for CASGLLSGSYEQYF.

This clonotype was recorded many times. This chain connects TRBV5-1 to TRBJ2-3; 7 positions agree with TRBD1. This CDR3 contains 13 residues. Unmatched junction bases numbered 3, after V lost 4 bases and J lost 4 bases. In germline, CDR1 is SGHRS, CDR2 YFSETQ. The chain's CDR3 is CASSQTGSDTQYF. In DNA form, the CDR3 reads TGCGCCAGCAGCCAGACAGGGTCAGATACGCAGTATTTT.

The rearrangement links TRBV7-2 to TRBJ2-4; perhaps TRBD2 as D (7 bases). V lost 5 bases and J 3 bases, leaving 14 bases between the germline ends. This CDR3 is 15 amino acids long. The germline V gene has CDR1 SGHTA and CDR2 FQGNSA. CDR3 nucleotides: TGTGCCAGCAGCAAGGGGGGGTCAGGCAAAAACATTCAGTACTTC. It translates to CASSKGGSGKNIQYF.

Worth noting for this clonotype: A far larger clone is just one base off, so this is likely a read error. J is TRBJ2-1 and V is TRBV28, with 8 bases identical to TRBD1. This CDR3 comprises 16 residues. Germline V CDR1 and CDR2: MDHEN, SYDVKM. With V trimmed by 3 bases and J by 10 bases, 14 bases remained unmatched. CDR3 residues: CASSFFSTGGWYEQFF. The DNA for the CDR3 is TGTGCCAGCAGTTTCTTCTCCACAGGGGGTTGGTACGAGCAGTTCTTC. The whole variable domain, filled in from reference TRBV28 and TRBJ2-1, reads DVKVTQSSRYLVKRTGEKVFLECVQDMDHENMFWYRQDPGLGLRLIYFSYDVKMKEKGDIPEGYSVSREKKERFSLILESASTNQTSMYLCASSFFSTGGWYEQFFGPGTRLTVL.